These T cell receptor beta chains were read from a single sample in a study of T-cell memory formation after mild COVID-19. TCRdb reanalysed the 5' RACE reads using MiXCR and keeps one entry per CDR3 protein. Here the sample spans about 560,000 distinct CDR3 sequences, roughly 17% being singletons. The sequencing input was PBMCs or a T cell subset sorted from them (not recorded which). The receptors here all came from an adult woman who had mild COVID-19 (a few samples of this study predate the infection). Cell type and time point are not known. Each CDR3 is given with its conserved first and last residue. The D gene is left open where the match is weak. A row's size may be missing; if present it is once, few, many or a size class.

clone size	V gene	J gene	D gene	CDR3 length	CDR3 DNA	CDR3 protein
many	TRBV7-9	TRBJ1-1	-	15	TGTGCCAGCAGCTTAGTCTCGCACCCCAACACTGAAGCTTTCTTT	CASSLVSHPNTEAFF
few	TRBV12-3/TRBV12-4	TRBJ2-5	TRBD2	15	TGTGCCAGCACCGCCGGACTAGCGGGGGTGGAGACCCAGTACTTC	CASTAGLAGVETQYF
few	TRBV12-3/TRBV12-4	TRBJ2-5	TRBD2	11	TGTGCCAGCAGTTTGGGGGGACTACAGTACTTC	CASSLGGLQYF
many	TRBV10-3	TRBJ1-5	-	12	TGTGCCATCCGGGGTAGCAATCAGCCCCAGCATTTT	CAIRGSNQPQHF
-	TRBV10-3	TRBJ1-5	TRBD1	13	TGTGCCATCAGCCCGACAGGGGTTCAGCCCCAGCATTTT	CAISPTGVQPQHF
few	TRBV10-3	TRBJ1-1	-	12	TGTGCCATCAGTCAAGTGAACACTGAAGCTTTCTTT	CAISQVNTEAFF
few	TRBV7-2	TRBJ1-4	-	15	TGTGCCAGCAGCCCTGTCGGGGCCCATAATGAAAAACTGTTTTTT	CASSPVGAHNEKLFF
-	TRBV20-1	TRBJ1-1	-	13	TGCAGTGCTAAGGGACTGAAGAACACTGAAGCTTTCTTT	CSAKGLKNTEAFF
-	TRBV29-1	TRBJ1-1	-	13	TGCAGCGTTGTTAGTGGTCTTGGCACTGAAGCTTTCTTT	CSVVSGLGTEAFF
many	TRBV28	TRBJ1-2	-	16	TGTGCCATCACGTTTGGGGGAGAGGGTTCGAACTATGGCTACACCTTC	CAITFGGEGSNYGYTF
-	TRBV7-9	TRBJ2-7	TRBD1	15	TGTGCCAGCAGCTTAAGGCAGGGGGCGAGAGACGAGCAGTACTTC	CASSLRQGARDEQYF
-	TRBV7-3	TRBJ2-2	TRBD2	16	TGTGCCAGCAGCTCTGTAGCGGGAGAGGGCGCCGGGGAGCTGTTTTTT	CASSSVAGEGAGELFF
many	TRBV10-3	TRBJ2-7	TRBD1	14	TGTGCCATCAGTGAGTGGACAGGGTTGGCCGAGCAGTACTTC	CAISEWTGLAEQYF
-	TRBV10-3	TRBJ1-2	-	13	TGTGCCATCAGTGCGGGCCAGCCCTATGGCTACACCTTC	CAISAGQPYGYTF
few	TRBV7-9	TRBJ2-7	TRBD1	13	TGTGCCAGCAGCCTACAAGACAGGGGGGAGCAGTACTTC	CASSLQDRGEQYF
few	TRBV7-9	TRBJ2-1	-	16	TGTGCCAGCAGCTTACGAGGCTTTGAAGTCTACAATGAGCAGTTCTTC	CASSLRGFEVYNEQFF
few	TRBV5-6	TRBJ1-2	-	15	TGTGCCAGCTGGTGGGGGCTCACGTCCCTCTCTTGGCCCACCTTC	CASWWGLTSLSWPTF
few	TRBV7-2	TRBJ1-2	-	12	TGTGCCAGCAGCTTAATTAACTATGGCTACACCTTC	CASSLINYGYTF
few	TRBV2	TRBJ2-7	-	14	TGTGCCAGCAGTGGGCAGGGCTTCTCCTACGAGCAGTACTTC	CASSGQGFSYEQYF
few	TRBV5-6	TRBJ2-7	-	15	TGTGCCAGCAGCTTGGGGGACCGACCCTACTACGAGCAGTACTTC	CASSLGDRPYYEQYF
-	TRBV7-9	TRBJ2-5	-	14	TGTGCCAGCAGCCCCCGCCGGGGCCAAGAGACCCAGTACTTC	CASSPRRGQETQYF
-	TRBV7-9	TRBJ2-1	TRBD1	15	TGTGCCAGCAGCTTAGCAGGGGGCGCGGACTATGAGCAGTTCTTC	CASSLAGGADYEQFF
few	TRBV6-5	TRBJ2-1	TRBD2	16	TGTGCCAGCAGTTACCCGGGACTAGCGGGAGCGAATGAGCAGTTCTTC	CASSYPGLAGANEQFF
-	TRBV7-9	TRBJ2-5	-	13	TGTGCCAGCAGTCGGACAATGACAGAGACCCAGTACTTC	CASSRTMTETQYF
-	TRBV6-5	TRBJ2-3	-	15	TGTGCCAGCGCCGACGGGGGTCTTAGCACAGATACGCAGTATTTT	CASADGGLSTDTQYF
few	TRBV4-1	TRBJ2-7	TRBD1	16	TGCGCCAGCAGCCTACAGCCGGGACAGGGGGCCTACGAGCAGTACTTC	CASSLQPGQGAYEQYF
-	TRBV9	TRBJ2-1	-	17	TGTGCCAGCAGCCCCGTTGGGAGGGGGGGCTCCTACAATGAGCAGTTCTTC	CASSPVGRGGSYNEQFF
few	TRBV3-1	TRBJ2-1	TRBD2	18	TGTGCCAGCAGCTCCCTGAATCGGGAGGACTCTAATTACAATGAGCAGTTCTTC	CASSSLNREDSNYNEQFF
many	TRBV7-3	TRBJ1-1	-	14	TGTGCCAGCAGCTTAAATCCCATGAACACTGAAGCTTTCTTT	CASSLNPMNTEAFF
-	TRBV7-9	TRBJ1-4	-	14	TGTGCCAGCAGCCCGGGGACGTCGAATGAAAAACTGTTTTTT	CASSPGTSNEKLFF
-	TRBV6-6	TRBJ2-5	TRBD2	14	TGTGCCAGCAGTCAGCGGGAGCCCCCAGAGACCCAGTACTTC	CASSQREPPETQYF
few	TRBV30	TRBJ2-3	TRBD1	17	TGTGCCTGGAGTGCAAGACAGGGGCCGTCGTACACAGATACGCAGTATTTT	CAWSARQGPSYTDTQYF
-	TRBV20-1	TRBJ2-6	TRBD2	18	TGCAGTGCTAGGCCTAGCGGGGGGCCAAAATCTGGGGCCAACGTCCTGACTTTC	CSARPSGGPKSGANVLTF
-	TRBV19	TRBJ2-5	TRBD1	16	TGTGCCAGTAGTTCGGGACAGGGCCAAATGTGGGAGACCCAGTACTTC	CASSSGQGQMWETQYF
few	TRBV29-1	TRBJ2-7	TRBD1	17	TGCAGCGTTGAAGACTGGGGGAAAACAGGGGACCCCTACGAGCAGTACTTC	CSVEDWGKTGDPYEQYF
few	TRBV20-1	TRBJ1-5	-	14	TGCAGTGCTAGAAATAGGGACGGAAATCAGCCCCAGCATTTT	CSARNRDGNQPQHF
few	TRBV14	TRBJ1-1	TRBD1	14	TGTGCCAGCAGCCAATACAGGGGGGTTACTGAAGCTTTCTTT	CASSQYRGVTEAFF
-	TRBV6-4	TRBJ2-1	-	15	TGTGCCAGCAGTGTGACCGCGAGCTCCTACAATGAGCAGTTCTTC	CASSVTASSYNEQFF
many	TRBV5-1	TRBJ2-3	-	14	TGCGCCAGCAGCTTGGGTGGGGTAGAAGATACGCAGTATTTT	CASSLGGVEDTQYF
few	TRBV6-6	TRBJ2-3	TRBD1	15	TGTGCCAGCAAACGTCAGACAGGGGCCACAGATACGCAGTATTTT	CASKRQTGATDTQYF
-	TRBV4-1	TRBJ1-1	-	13	TGCGCCAGCAGCCCTGGGGAGATCTCTGAAGCTTTCTTT	CASSPGEISEAFF
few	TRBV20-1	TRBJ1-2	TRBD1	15	TGCAGTGCTAGAGATGCCGGGACAGGGCTCTATGGCTACACCTTC	CSARDAGTGLYGYTF
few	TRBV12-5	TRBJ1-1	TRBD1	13	TGTGCTAGTGGTCCCGGGACAGGGGATAAAGCTTTCTTT	CASGPGTGDKAFF
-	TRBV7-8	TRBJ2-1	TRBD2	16	TGTGCCAGCAGCTTGCCGACTAGCGGGAGGGCCAGTGAGCAGTTCTTC	CASSLPTSGRASEQFF
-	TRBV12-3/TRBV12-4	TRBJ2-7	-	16	TGTGCCAGCAGTTTAACCGACAGGCTAACTACCTACGAGCAGTACTTC	CASSLTDRLTTYEQYF
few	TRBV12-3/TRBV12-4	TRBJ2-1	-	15	TGTGCCAGCAAAACAATGGGACTCTTGATTAATGAGCAGTTCTTC	CASKTMGLLINEQFF
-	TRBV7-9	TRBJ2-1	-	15	TGTGCCAGCAGCCCCGCGGTAGTTAGGTACAATGAGCAGTTCTTC	CASSPAVVRYNEQFF
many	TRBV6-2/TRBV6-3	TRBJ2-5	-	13	TGTGCCAGCAGTTACCTGGGGGGAGAGACCCAGTACTTC	CASSYLGGETQYF
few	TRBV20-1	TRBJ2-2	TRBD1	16	TGCAGTGCTAGAGAGGGGGGACAGGGGGAGTCCGGGGAGCTGTTTTTT	CSAREGGQGESGELFF
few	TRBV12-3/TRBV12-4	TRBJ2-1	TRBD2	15	TGTGCCAGCAGTTCACTAGCGGGAGGTTTGGGTGAGCAGTTCTTC	CASSSLAGGLGEQFF
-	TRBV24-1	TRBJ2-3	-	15	TGTGCCACCAGTGCCGAGGAGGAGAACACAGATACGCAGTATTTT	CATSAEEENTDTQYF